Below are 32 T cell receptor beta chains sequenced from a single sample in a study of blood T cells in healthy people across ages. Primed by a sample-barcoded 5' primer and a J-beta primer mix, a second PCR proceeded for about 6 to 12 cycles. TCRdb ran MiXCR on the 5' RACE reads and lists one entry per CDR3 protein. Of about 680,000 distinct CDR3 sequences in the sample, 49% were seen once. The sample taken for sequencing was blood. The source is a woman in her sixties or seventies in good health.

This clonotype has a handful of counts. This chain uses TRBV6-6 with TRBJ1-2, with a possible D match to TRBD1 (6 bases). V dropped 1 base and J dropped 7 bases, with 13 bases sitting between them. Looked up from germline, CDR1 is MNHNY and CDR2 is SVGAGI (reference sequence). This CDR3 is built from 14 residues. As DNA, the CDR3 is TGTGCCAGCAGTTACTACAGGGATGAGAGTGGCTACACCTTC. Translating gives CASSYYRDESGYTF.

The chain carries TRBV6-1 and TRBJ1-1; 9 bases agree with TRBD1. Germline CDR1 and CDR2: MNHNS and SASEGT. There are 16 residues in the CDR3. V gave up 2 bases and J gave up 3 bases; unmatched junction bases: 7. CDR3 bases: TGTGCCAGCAGTGAATCTCCTCGACAGGGGGACACTGAAGCTTTCTTT. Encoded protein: CASSESPRQGDTEAFF.

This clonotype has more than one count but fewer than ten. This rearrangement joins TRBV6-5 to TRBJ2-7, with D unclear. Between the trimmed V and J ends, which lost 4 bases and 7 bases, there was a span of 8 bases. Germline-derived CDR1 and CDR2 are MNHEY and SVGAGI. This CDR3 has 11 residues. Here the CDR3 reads CASSSAWEQYF. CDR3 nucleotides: TGTGCCAGCAGTTCCGCTTGGGAGCAGTACTTC.

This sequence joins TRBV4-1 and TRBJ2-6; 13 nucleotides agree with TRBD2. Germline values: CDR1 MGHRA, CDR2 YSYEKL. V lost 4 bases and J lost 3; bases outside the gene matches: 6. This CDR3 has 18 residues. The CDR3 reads CASSLERTSGSGANVLTF. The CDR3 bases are TGCGCCAGCAGCCTAGAAAGGACTAGCGGGAGTGGGGCCAACGTCCTGACTTTC.

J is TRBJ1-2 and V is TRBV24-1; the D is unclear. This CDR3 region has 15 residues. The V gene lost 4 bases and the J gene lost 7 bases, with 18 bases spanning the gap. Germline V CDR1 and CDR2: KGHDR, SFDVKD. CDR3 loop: CATSDAGPGFSGYTF. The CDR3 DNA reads TGTGCCACCAGTGACGCAGGTCCAGGTTTCAGTGGCTACACCTTC.

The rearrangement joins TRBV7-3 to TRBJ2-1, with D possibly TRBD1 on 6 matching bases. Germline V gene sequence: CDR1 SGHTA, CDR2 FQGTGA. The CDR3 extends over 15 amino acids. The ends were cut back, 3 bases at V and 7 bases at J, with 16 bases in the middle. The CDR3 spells CASSFRDIGVNEQFF. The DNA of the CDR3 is TGTGCCAGCAGCTTCCGGGACATCGGCGTTAATGAGCAGTTCTTC.

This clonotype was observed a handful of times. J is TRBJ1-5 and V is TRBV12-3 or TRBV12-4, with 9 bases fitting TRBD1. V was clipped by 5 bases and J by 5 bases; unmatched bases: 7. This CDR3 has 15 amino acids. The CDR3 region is CASSRTGARDQPQHF. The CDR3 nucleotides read TGTGCCAGCAGTCGGACAGGGGCAAGAGATCAGCCCCAGCATTTT.

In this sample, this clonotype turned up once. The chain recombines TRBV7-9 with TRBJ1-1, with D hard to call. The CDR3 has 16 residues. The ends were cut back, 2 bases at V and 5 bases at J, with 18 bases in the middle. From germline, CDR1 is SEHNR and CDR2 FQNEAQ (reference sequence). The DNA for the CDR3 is TGTGCCAGCAGCTTAAATGAAATCAGGTCATGGACTGAAGCTTTCTTT. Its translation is CASSLNEIRSWTEAFF.

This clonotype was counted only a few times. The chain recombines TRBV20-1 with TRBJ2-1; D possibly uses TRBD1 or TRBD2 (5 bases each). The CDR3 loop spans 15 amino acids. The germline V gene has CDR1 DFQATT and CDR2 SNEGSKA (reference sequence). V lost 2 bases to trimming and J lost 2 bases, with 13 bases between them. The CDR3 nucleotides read TGCAGTGCTAGAAAAACACGGGGACCCTACAATGAGCAGTTCTTC. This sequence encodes CSARKTRGPYNEQFF.

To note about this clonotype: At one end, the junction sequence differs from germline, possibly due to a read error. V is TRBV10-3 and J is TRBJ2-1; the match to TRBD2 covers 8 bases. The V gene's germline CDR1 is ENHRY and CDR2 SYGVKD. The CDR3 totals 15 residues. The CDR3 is CAISRLALGYKEQFF. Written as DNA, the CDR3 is TGTGCCATCAGCCGACTAGCGCTGGGCTACAAAGAGCAGTTCTTC.

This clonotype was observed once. This CDR3 reads CASSLIPMNTEAFF. CDR3 DNA sequence: TGTGCCAGCAGCTTGATTCCCATGAACACTGAAGCTTTCTTT. The chain recombines TRBV5-5 with TRBJ1-1; unclear D gene. This CDR3 region has 14 residues. The germline V gene encodes CDR1 SGHKS and CDR2 YYEKEE (reference sequence). Trimming took 1 base from V and 0 from J, leaving 7 bases between them. The full variable domain, completed using reference TRBV5-5 and TRBJ1-1, is DAGVTQSPTHLIKTRGQQVTLRCSPISGHKSVSWYQQVLGQGPQFIFQYYEKEERGRGNFPDRFSARQFPNYSSELNVNALLLGDSALYLCASSLIPMNTEAFFGQGTRLTVV.

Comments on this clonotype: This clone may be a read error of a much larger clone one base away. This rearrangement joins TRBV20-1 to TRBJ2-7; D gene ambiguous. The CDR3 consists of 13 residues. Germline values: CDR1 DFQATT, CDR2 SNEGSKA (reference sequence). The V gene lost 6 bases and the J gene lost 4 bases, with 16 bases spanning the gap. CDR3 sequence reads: CSATSRTGYEQYF. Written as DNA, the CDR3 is TGCAGTGCCACCTCTAGGACGGGTTACGAGCAGTACTTC.

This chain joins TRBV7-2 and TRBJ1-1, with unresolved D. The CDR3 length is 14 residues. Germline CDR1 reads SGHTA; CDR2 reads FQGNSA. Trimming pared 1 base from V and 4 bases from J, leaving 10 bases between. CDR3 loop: CASSLGGRTTEAFF. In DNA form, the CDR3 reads TGTGCCAGCAGCTTAGGGGGTCGGACCACTGAAGCTTTCTTT.

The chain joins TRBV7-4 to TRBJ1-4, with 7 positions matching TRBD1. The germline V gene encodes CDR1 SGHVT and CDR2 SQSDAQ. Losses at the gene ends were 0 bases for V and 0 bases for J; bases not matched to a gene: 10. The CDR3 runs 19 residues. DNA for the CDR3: TGTGCCAGCAGCTTAGCGCGGACAGGCACGTTTGCAACTAATGAAAAACTGTTTTTT. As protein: CASSLARTGTFATNEKLFF.

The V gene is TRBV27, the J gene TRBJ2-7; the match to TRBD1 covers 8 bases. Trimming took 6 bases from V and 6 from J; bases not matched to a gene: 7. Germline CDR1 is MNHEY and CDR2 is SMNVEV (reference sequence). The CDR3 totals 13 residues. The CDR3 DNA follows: TGTGCCAGCAGGGGCCAGGGGGCTCTCGAGCAGTACTTC. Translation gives CASRGQGALEQYF.

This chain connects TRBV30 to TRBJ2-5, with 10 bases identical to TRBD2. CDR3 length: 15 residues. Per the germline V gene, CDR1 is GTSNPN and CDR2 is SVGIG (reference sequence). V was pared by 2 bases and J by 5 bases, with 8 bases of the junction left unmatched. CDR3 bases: TGTGCCTGGAGTTTAGCGGGAGGCGGGAGGGAGACCCAGTACTTC. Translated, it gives CAWSLAGGGRETQYF.

The chain's CDR3 is CASTTSGSGADTQYF. The CDR3 nucleotides read TGTGCCAGCACGACTAGCGGGAGTGGAGCAGATACGCAGTATTTT. The rearrangement links TRBV28 to TRBJ2-3; 12 bases are a match to TRBD2. The CDR3 consists of 15 residues. The germline V gene has CDR1 MDHEN and CDR2 SYDVKM. The V segment lost 7 bases and the J segment 4 bases; nucleotides outside the gene matches: 6.

For the CDR3, the DNA is TGCGCCAGCAGCCAAGAGGGGCAGGGAGGCTACGAGCAGTACTTC. Translated: CASSQEGQGGYEQYF. The rearrangement joins TRBV4-1 to TRBJ2-7; D perhaps matches TRBD2 (6 bases). Germline CDR1 reads MGHRA; CDR2 reads YSYEKL. V lost 0 bases and J lost 3, with 12 bases in between. This CDR3 comprises 15 residues.

The CDR3 loop reads CASSLLEGLAGGGQYF. As DNA, the CDR3 is TGTGCCAGCAGTTTGCTTGAGGGACTAGCGGGAGGAGGGCAGTACTTC. The V and J genes are TRBV27 and TRBJ2-7; the match to TRBD2 covers 15 bases. Germline V gene sequence: CDR1 MNHEY, CDR2 SMNVEV (reference sequence). The CDR3 runs to 16 residues. Trimming removed 3 bases from V and 9 bases from J; junction bases left unmatched: 9.

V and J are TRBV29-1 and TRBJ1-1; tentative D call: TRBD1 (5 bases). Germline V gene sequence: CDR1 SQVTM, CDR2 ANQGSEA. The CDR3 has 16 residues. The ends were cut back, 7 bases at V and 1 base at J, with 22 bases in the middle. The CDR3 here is CSAPVRFAGKNTEAFF. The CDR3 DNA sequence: TGCAGCGCCCCAGTGAGATTCGCAGGGAAGAACACTGAAGCTTTCTTT.

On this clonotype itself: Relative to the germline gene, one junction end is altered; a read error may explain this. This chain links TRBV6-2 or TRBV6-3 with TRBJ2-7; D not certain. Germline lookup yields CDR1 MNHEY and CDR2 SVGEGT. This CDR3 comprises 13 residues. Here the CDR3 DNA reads TGTGCCAGCAGTCACTCGATGAGCTACGAGCAGTACTTC. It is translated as CASSHSMSYEQYF.

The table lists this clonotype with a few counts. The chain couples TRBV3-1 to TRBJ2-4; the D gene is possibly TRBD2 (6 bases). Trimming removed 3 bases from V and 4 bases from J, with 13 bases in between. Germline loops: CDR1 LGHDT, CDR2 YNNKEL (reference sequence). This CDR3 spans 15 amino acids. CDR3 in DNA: TGTGCCAGCAGCCATTGGAGCGGGCAAAAAAACATTCAGTACTTC. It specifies CASSHWSGQKNIQYF.

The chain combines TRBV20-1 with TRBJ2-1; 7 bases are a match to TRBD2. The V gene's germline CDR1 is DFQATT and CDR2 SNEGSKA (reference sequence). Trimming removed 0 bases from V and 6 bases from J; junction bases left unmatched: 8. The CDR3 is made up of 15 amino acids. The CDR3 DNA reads TGCAGTGCTAGAGATCCGGCGGGGGACCCCAATGAGCAGTTCTTC. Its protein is CSARDPAGDPNEQFF.

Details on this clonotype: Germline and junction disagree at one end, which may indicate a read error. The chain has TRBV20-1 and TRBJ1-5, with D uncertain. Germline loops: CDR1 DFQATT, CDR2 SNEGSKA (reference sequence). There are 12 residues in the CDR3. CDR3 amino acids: CRARRGNQPQHF. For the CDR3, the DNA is TGCAGGGCTAGACGCGGCAATCAGCCCCAGCATTTT.

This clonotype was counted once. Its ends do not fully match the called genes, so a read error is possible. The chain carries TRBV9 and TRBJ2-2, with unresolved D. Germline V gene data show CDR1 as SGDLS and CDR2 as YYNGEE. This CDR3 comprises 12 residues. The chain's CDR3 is CVSSVLTGELFF. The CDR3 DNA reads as TGTGTCAGCAGCGTGCTCACCGGGGAGCTGTTTTTT.

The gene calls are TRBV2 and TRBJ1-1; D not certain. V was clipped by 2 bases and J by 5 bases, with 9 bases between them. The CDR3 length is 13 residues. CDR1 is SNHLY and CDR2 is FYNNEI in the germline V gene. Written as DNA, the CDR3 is TGTGCCAGCAGTGAACTCCGGGGAACTGAAGCTTTCTTT. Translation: CASSELRGTEAFF.

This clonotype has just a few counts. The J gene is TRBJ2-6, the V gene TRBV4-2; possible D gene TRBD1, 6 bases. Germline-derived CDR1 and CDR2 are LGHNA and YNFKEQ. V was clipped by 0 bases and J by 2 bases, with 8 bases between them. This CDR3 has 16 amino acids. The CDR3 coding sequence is TGTGCCAGCAGCCAAGAAGGGGGTACTGGGGCCAACGTCCTGACTTTC. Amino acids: CASSQEGGTGANVLTF.

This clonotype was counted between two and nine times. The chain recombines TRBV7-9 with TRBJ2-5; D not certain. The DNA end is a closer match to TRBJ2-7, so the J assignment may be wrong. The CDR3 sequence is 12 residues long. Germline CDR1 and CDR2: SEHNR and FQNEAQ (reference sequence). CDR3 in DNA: TGTGCCAGCAGCCCCCTAGTCGTCGAGCAGTACTTC. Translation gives CASSPLVVEQYF.

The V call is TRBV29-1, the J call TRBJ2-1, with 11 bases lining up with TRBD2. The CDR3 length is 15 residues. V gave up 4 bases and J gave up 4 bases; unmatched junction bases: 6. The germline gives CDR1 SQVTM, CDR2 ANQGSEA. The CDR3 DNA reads TGCAGCGTTGGTAGCGGGAGGGGTCTATACAATGAGCAGTTCTTC. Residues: CSVGSGRGLYNEQFF.

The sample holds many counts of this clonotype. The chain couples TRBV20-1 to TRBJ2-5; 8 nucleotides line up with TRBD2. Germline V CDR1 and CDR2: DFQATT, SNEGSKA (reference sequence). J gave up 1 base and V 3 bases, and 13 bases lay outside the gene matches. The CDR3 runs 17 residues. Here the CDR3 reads CSASRREGGGAQETQYF. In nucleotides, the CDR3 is TGCAGTGCTAGTCGACGGGAGGGCGGAGGGGCCCAAGAGACCCAGTACTTC.

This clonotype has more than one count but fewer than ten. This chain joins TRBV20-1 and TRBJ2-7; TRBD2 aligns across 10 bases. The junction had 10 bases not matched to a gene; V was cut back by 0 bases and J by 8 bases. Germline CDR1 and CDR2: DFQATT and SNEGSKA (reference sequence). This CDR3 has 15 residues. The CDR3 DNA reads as TGCAGTGCTAGAGATCCGACTAGCGGGCCCCCTCAGCAGTACTTC. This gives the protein CSARDPTSGPPQQYF.

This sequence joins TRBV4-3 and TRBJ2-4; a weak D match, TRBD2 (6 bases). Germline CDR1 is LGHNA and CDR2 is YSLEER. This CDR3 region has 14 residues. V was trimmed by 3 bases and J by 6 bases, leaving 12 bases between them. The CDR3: CASSQTTGVNIQYF. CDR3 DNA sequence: TGCGCCAGCAGCCAGACAACGGGAGTAAACATTCAGTACTTC.